This paragraph covers one T cell receptor beta chain sequence. Its recognized antigen is unknown. No per-base quality is available; no much larger clone lies one base away. Samples from volunteer blood donors who had recovered from COVID-19 were contributed by a second Seattle source. The collaborating institutions used their own protocols to collect whole blood in K2EDTA tubes. Collaborator samples were shipped for TCRbeta analysis as frozen whole blood, isolated PBMCs, or DNA extracted from either sample type. TCRbeta CDR3 regions were amplified from genomic DNA using the immunoSEQ Assay, a bias-controlled multiplex PCR. Concerning the study's data processing: The number of nucleated cells in each sample was estimated by amplification of reference gene primers within the assay. To quantify the absolute abundance of each unique TCRbeta CDR3 rearrangement, sequence reads were collapsed and filtered. Productive Simpson clonality was computed per sample as the square root of Simpson's diversity index over productive rearrangements. What TCRdb holds here is the immuneACCESS table cut down to in-frame rearrangements. Part of the clones is not present; checked against another copy, under half of the missing clones reflect an unresolved V gene, and the others are unexplained. V and J calls and clone size are those listed in that table; D and trimming were worked out from the DNA. For this sample the table gives 110,000 or so clones, of which 70% to 90% were detected only once. The leading ten clones occupy roughly 8.4% of the sample.

The data derive from a study of blood T cell repertoires in COVID-19 (dated by TCRdb to 2018 to 2021). For the wider study: Samples covering the acute and convalescent phases of COVID-19 were provided by collaborators in the United States, Italy and Spain. The prospective study material was composed of cDNA or gDNA derived from T cells, B-cell-depleted T cells, or PBMCs. Subjects who had been exposed to COVID-19, were actively infected with it, or had recovered from it provided the deeply sampled blood TCRbeta repertoires that made up the dataset. The repertoires were released in a freely available public database meant as a resource for research on the immune response to SARS-CoV-2. Samples came from the ongoing ImmuneRACE study (first 160 participants) plus 1,254 subjects from 6 global collaborators. The sample metadata nearly always contained a de-identified subject ID, COVID-19 status, age in years and sex. Where available, HLA class I and class II types were taken from metadata supplied by the sample provider and were not determined by assay-based typing.

On the study overall, not on this receptor specifically: The amount of clinical and demographic metadata varied by source and participant and was provided uncurated.

The junction carries 22 bases between V and J, which are trimmed by 2 bases and 5 bases respectively. From its cysteine to its phenylalanine, the CDR3 spans 17 amino acids. The entry retains the CDR3 DNA only, 51 bases that are in frame from base 1. CDR1 SGHTS and CDR2 YDEGEE were looked up in the germline V gene. The chain couples TRBV5-8 to TRBJ2-5; a tentative D match to TRBD1 spans 5 bases. The sample taken for sequencing was peripheral blood. The sequence came from a woman aged 70-85 years who had recovered from COVID-19. The encoded CDR3 is CASSFSGHRPLGETQYF. The DNA sequence is given as TGTGCCAGCAGCTTCTCGGGCCACAGGCCCCTGGGGGAGACCCAGTACTTC.